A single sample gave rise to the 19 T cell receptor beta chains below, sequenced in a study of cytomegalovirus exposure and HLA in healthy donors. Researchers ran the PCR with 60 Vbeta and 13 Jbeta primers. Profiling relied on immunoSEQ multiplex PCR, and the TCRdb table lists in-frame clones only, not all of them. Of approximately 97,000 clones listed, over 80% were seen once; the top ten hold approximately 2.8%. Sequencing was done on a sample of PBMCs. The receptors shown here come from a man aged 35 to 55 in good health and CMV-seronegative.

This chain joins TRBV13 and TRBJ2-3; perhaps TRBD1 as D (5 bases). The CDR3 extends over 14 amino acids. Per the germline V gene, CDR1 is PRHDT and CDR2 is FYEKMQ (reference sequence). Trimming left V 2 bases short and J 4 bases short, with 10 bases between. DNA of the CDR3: TGTGCCAGCAGCTTAAAAGGGGCGGCAGATACGCAGTATTTT. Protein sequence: CASSLKGAADTQYF.

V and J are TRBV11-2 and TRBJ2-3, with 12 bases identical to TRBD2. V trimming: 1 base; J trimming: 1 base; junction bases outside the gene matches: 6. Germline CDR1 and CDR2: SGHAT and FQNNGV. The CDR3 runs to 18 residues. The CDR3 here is CASSLGFTSGGRTDTQYF. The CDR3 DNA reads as TGTGCCAGCAGCTTAGGTTTTACTAGCGGGGGGCGCACAGATACGCAGTATTTT. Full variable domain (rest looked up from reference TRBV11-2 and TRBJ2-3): EAGVAQSPRYKIIEKRQSVAFWCNPISGHATLYWYQQILGQGPKLLIQFQNNGVVDDSQLPKDRFSAERLKGVDSTLKIQPAKLEDSAVYLCASSLGFTSGGRTDTQYFGPGTRLTVL.

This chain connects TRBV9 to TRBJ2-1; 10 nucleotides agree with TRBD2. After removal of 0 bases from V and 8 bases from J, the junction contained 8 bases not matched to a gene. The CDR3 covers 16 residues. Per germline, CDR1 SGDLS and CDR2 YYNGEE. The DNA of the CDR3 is TGTGCCAGCAGCGTAGATTTTAGCGGGGGGCTCTATGAGCAGTTCTTC. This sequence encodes CASSVDFSGGLYEQFF.

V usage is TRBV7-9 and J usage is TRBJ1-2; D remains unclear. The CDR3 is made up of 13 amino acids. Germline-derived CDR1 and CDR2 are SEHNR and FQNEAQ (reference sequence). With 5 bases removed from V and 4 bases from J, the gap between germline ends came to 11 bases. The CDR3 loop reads CASSPTEFYGYTF. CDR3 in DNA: TGTGCCAGCAGCCCTACAGAGTTCTATGGCTACACCTTC.

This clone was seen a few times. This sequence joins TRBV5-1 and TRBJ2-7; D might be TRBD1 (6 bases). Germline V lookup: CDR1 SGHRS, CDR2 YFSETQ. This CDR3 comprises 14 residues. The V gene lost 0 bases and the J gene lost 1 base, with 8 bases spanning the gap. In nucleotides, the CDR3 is TGCGCCAGCAGCTTGGGAGGACAGTCCTACGAGCAGTACTTC. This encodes CASSLGGQSYEQYF.

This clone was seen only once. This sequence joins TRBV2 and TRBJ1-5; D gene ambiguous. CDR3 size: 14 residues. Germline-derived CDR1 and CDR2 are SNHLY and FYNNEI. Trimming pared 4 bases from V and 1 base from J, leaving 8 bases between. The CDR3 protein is CASSAGRSNQPQHF. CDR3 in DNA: TGTGCCAGCAGTGCAGGAAGGAGCAATCAGCCCCAGCATTTT.

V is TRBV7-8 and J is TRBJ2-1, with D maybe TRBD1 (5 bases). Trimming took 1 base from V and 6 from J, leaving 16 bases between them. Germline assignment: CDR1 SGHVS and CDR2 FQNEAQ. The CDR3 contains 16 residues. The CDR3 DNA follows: TGTGCCAGCAGCTTAGATTCAGGGCCGGTTCTCAATGAGCAGTTCTTC. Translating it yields CASSLDSGPVLNEQFF.

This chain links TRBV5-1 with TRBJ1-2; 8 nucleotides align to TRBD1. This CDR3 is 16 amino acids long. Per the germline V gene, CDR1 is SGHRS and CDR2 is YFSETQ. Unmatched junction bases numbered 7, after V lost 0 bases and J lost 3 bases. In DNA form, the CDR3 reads TGCGCCAGCAGCTTGGGGGTCGTACAGGGGGACTATGGCTACACCTTC. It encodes CASSLGVVQGDYGYTF.

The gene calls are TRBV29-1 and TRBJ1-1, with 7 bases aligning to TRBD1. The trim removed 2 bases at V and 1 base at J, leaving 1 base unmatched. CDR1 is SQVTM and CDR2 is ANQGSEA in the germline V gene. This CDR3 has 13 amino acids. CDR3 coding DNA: TGCAGCGTTGAAAGGACAGGGAACACTGAAGCTTTCTTT. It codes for CSVERTGNTEAFF.

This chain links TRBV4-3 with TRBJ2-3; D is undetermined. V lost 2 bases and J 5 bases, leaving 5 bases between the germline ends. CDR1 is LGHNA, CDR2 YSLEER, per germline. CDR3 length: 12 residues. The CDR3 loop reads CASSQLGDTQYF. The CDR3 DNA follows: TGCGCCAGCAGCCAACTAGGAGATACGCAGTATTTT.

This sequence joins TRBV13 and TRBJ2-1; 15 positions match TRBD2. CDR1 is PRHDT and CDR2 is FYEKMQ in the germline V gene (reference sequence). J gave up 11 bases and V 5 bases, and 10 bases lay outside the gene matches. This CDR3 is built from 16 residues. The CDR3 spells CASSLPGLAGGTQQFF. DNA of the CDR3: TGTGCCAGCAGCCTACCGGGACTAGCGGGGGGAACTCAGCAGTTCTTC.

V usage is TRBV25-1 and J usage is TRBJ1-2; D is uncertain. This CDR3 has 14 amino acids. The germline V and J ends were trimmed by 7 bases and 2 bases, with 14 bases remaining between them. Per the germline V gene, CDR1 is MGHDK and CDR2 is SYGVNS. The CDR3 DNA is TGTGCCAGCAAAAGCATGAGGGAGAACTATGGCTACACCTTC. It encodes CASKSMRENYGYTF.

The chain's CDR3 is CASRRTDKTEAFF. DNA for the CDR3: TGTGCCAGCAGAAGGACAGATAAGACTGAAGCTTTCTTT. The rearrangement joins TRBV5-6 to TRBJ1-1, with D tentatively TRBD1 (6 bases). CDR1 is SGHDT and CDR2 is YYEEEE in the germline V gene. The length of the CDR3 is 13 residues. With 5 bases removed from V and 5 bases from J, the gap between germline ends came to 13 bases.

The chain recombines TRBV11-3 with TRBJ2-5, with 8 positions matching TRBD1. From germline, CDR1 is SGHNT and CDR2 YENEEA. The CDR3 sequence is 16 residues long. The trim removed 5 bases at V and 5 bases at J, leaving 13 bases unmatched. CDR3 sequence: CASSPASAGGTETQYF. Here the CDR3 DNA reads TGTGCCAGCAGCCCAGCGTCGGCAGGGGGCACTGAGACCCAGTACTTC.

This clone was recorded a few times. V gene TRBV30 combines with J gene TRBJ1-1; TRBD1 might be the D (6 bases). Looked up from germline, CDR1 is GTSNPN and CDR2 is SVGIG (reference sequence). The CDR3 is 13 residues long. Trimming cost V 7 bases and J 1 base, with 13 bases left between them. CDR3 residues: CAFQQGENTEAFF. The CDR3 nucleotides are TGTGCCTTCCAACAGGGTGAGAACACTGAAGCTTTCTTT.

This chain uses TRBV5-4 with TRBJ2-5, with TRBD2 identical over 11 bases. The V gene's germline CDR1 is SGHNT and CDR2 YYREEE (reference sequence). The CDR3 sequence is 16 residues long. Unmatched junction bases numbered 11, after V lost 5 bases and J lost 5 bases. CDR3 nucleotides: TGTGCCAGCAGTTCCGGGACTAGCGGCCTCCGGGAGACCCAGTACTTC. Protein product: CASSSGTSGLRETQYF. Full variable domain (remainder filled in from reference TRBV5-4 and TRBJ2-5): ETGVTQSPTHLIKTRGQQVTLRCSSQSGHNTVSWYQQALGQGPQFIFQYYREEENGRGNFPPRFSGLQFPNYSSELNVNALELDDSALYLCASSSGTSGLRETQYFGPGTRLLVL.

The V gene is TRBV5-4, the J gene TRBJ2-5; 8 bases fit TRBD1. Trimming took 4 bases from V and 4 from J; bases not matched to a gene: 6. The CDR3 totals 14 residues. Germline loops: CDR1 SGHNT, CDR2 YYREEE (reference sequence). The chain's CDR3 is CASSTRTGIETQYF. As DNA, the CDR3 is TGTGCCAGCAGCACCCGGACAGGGATAGAGACCCAGTACTTC.

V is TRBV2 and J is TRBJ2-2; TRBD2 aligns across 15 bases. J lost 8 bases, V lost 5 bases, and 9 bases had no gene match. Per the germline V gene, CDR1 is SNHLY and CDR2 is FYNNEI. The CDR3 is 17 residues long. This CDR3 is CASSINGLAGGLGELFF. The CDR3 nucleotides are TGTGCCAGCAGTATAAATGGACTAGCGGGGGGGCTGGGGGAGCTGTTTTTT.

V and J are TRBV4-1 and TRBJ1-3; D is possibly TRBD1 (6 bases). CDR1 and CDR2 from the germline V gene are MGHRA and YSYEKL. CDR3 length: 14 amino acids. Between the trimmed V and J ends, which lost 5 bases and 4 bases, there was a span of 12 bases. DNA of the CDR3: TGCGCCAGCAGCTCGACAGGCAACGGAAACACCATATATTTT. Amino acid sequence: CASSSTGNGNTIYF.